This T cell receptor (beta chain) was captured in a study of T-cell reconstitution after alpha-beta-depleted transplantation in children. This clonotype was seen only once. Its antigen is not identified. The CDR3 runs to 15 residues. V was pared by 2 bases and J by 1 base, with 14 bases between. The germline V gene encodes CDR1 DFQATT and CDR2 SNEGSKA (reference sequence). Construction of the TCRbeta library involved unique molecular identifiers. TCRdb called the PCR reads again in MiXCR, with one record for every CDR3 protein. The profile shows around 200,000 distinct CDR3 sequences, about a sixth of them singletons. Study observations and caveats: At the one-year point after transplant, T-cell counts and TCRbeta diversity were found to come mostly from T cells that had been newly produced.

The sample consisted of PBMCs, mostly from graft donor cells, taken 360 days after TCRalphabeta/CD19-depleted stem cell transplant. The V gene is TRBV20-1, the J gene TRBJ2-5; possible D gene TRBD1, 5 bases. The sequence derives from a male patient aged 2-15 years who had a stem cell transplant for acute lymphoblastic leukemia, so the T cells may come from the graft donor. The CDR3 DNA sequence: TGCAGTGCTAGACCCGCGACAGACCCCCAAGAGACCCAGTACTTC. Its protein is CSARPATDPQETQYF.